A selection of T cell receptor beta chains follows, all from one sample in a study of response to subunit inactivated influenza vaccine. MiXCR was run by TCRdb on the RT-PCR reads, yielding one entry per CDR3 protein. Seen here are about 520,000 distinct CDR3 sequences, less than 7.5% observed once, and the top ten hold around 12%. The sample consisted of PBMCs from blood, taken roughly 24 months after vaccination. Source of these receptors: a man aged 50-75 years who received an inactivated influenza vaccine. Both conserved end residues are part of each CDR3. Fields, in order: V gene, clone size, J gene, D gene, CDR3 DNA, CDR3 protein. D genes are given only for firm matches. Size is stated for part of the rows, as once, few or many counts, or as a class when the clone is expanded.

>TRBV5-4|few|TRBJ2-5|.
TGTGCCAGCAGCTCCACAGGGATGGGCCAAGAGACCCAGTACTTC
CASSSTGMGQETQYF
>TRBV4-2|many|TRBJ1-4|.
TGTGCCAGCAGCCAACCCGGACACCTTAATGAAAAACTGTTTTTT
CASSQPGHLNEKLFF
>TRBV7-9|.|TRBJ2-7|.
TGTGCCAGCAGCTTAGTTGGTGGGCACTACGAGCAGTACTTC
CASSLVGGHYEQYF
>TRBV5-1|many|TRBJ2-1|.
TGCGCCAGCAGCTTGGGGATACGGGGTTGGGTGCAGTTCTTC
CASSLGIRGWVQFF
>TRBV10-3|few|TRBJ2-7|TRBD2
TGTGCCGCGGGACTAGCGCTTAACTACGAGCAGTACTTC
CAAGLALNYEQYF
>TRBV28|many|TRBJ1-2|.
TGTGCCAGCAGTGGGCTTTACGGCTACACCTTC
CASSGLYGYTF
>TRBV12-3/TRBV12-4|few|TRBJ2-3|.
TGTGCCAGCAGTTTATCTACGAGGGGAGATACGCAGTATTTT
CASSLSTRGDTQYF
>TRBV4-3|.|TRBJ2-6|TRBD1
TGCGCCAGCAGCCAAGATAGGACAGGGGGCACCTCTGGGGCCAACGTCCTGACTTTC
CASSQDRTGGTSGANVLTF
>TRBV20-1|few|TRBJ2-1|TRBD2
TGCAGTGCTGTCCGAGCGGGGGCCTTCTTGCAGTTCTTC
CSAVRAGAFLQFF
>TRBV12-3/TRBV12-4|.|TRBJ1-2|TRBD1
TGTGCCAGCAGTTTCTCGGGACAGGGAGAATATGGCTACACCTTC
CASSFSGQGEYGYTF
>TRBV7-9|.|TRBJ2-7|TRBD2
TGTGCCAGCACCGACGAAGCGGGGTACGAGCAGTACTTC
CASTDEAGYEQYF
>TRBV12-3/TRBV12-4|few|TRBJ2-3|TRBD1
TGTGCCAGCAGGCGCGGGACAGGCGAAAAAATCACAGATACGCAGTATTTT
CASRRGTGEKITDTQYF
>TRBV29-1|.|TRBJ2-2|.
TGCAGCGCTGGAGAGGCCACCGGGGAGCTGTTTTTT
CSAGEATGELFF
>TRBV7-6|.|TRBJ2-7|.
TGTGCCAGCAGCGAGCATGTCAGGGGTAGCGAGCAGTACTTC
CASSEHVRGSEQYF
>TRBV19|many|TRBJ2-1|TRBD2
TGTGCCAGTAGTATGGGAGGGAGGATTTCCTACAATGAGCAGTTCTTC
CASSMGGRISYNEQFF
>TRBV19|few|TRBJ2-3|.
TGTGCCAGTAGTGCACAGGGTATTACAGATACGCAGTATTTT
CASSAQGITDTQYF
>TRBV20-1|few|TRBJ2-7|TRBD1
TGCAGTGCTAGAGATCGTGGACAGGGAATCCACGAGCAGTACTTC
CSARDRGQGIHEQYF
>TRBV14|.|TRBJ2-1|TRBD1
TGTGCCAGCAGCCCCGCGGACAGGACCAGCTCCTACAATGAGCAGTTCTTC
CASSPADRTSSYNEQFF
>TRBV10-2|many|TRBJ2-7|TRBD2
TGCGCCAGCAGTTTCCCCGGGACTAGCGGGAGCCCCAACCACGAGCAGTACTTC
CASSFPGTSGSPNHEQYF
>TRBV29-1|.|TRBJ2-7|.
TGCAGCGTTGTCGACAGGCCGGGCGAGCAGTACTTC
CSVVDRPGEQYF
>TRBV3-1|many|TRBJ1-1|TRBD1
TGTGCCAGCAGCCACCGTTCGCTTACAGGGGAACGGAACACTGAAGCTTTCTTT
CASSHRSLTGERNTEAFF
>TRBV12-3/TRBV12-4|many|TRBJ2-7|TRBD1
TGTGCCAGCAGTCCCCAATTGGGACAGGGACTCTACGAGCAGTACTTC
CASSPQLGQGLYEQYF
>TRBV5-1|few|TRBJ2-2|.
TGCGCCAGCAGCTCAGTCCCGGGACCTTCCGGGGAGCTGTTTTTT
CASSSVPGPSGELFF
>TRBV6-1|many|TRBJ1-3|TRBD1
TGTGCCACCCAAGACAGGGGGCTTGGAAACACCATATATTTT
CATQDRGLGNTIYF
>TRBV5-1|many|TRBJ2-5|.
TGCGCCAGCAGTAAACAGGGCCTCCAAGAGACCCAGTACTTC
CASSKQGLQETQYF
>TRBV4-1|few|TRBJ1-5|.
TGCGCCAGCAGCCAAGTTAACAATCAGCCCCAGCATTTT
CASSQVNNQPQHF
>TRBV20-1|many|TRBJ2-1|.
TGCAGTGCTAGAGATCCCACCAGGAGACATGAGCAGTTCTTC
CSARDPTRRHEQFF
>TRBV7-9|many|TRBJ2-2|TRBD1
TGTGCCAGCAGACGGGACAGCAACACCGGGGAGCTGTTTTTT
CASRRDSNTGELFF
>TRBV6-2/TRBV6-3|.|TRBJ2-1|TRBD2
TGTGCCAGCAGTTACGGATTAACTAGCGGACTATACAATGAGCAGTTCTTC
CASSYGLTSGLYNEQFF
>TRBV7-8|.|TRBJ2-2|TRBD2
TGTGCCAGCAAGCTTAGGAGCGGGACTAGCGACCCTACGAACACCGGGGAGCTGTTTTTT
CASKLRSGTSDPTNTGELFF
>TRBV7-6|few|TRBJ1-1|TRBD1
TGTGCCAGCAGTTCACAGGGGCTGAACACTGAAGCTTTCTTT
CASSSQGLNTEAFF
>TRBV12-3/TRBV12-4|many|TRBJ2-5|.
TGTGCCAGCAGTTTCAGGGGGGACCTAACCCAGTACTTC
CASSFRGDLTQYF
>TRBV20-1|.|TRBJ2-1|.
TGCAGTGCTAGTGGGGGGGGCAAATACAATGAGCAGTTCTTC
CSASGGGKYNEQFF
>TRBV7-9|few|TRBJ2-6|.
TGTGCCAGCAGCTTCTTCACGTCCTCCGGGGCCAACGTCCTGACTTTC
CASSFFTSSGANVLTF
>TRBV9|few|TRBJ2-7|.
TGTGCCAGCAGCGTAAGGCCCGACAGTTTCAACTACGAGCAGTACTTC
CASSVRPDSFNYEQYF
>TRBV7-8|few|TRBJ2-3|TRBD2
TGTGCCAGCAGCTTAGGACTAGCGGGTATCACAGATACGCAGTATTTT
CASSLGLAGITDTQYF
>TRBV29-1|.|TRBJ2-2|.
TGCAGCGTTGTTCGATCCGCGAACACCGGGGAGCTGTTTTTT
CSVVRSANTGELFF
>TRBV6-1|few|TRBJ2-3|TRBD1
TGTGCCAGCAGCCGGACAGGGGATCGAGGCACAGATACGCAGTATTTT
CASSRTGDRGTDTQYF
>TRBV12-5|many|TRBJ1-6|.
TGTGCTAGTGGTTTGGCAACCTACAGTAATTCACCCCTCCACTTT
CASGLATYSNSPLHF
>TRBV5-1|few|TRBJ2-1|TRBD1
TGCGCCAGCAGCGTAGACAGGGTAGGCAATGAGCAGTTCTTC
CASSVDRVGNEQFF
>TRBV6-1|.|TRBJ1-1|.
TGTGCCAGCAGAAGTAGTACCACTGAAGCTTTCTTT
CASRSSTTEAFF
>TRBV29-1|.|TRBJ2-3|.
TGCAGCGTTGAAGTCGGAAGCTCCCCAGATACGCAGTATTTT
CSVEVGSSPDTQYF
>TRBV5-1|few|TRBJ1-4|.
TGCGCCAGCAGCTTGGGGGGTGGAGGTGAAAAACTGTTTTTT
CASSLGGGGEKLFF
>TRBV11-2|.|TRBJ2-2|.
TGTGCCAGCAGCTTCTCGGCTGCGGGGACCGGGGAGCTGTTTTTT
CASSFSAAGTGELFF
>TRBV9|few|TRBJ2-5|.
TGTGCCAGCAGCGTATCTCCGGGAGCTACCCAAGAGACCCAGTACTTC
CASSVSPGATQETQYF
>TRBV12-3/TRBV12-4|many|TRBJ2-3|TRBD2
TGTGCCAGCAGTTTACTAGCGGGAGCGGCTACGCAGTATTTT
CASSLLAGAATQYF
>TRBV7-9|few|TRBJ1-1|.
TGTGCCAGCAGCTCCGGGGAGTGGGCGGGCTCTGAAGCTTTCTTT
CASSSGEWAGSEAFF
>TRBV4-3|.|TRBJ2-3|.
TGCGCCAGCAGCCAAGCTATTAATGGAGATACGCAGTATTTT
CASSQAINGDTQYF
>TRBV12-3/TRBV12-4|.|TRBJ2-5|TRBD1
TGTGCCAGCAGCCTGACAGGGCCCCTAGAGACCCAGTACTTC
CASSLTGPLETQYF
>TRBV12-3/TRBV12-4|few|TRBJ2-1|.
TGTGCCAGCAGCCCCGGGGCGATAAATGAGCAGTTCTTC
CASSPGAINEQFF
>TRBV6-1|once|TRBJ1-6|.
TGTGCCAGCAGTGAATTAACGTTCAATTCACCCCTCCACTTT
CASSELTFNSPLHF
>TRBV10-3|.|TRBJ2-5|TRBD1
TGTGCCATCAGAGGGGACAGGGGGCGAACTCCATCCTCAGCGGCCCAGTACTTC
CAIRGDRGRTPSSAAQYF
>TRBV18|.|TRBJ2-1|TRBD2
TGTGCCAGCTCGCGGGAGGCGGGCAATGAGCAGTTCTTC
CASSREAGNEQFF
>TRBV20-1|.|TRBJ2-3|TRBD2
TGCAGTGCTACCCGCTTAGCGGGAGAGGCAGATACGCAGTATTTT
CSATRLAGEADTQYF
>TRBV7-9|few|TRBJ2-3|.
TGTGCCAGCAGCTTAGTCAGGAGAAGCGGTGGTACGCAGTATTTT
CASSLVRRSGGTQYF
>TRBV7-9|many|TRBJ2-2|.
TGTGCCAGCAGCTTAGCGACCTTGAGGGAGCTGTTTTTT
CASSLATLRELFF
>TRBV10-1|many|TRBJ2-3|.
TGCGCCAGCAGTGAACGCGGCCAAGGAGCAGATACGCAGTATTTT
CASSERGQGADTQYF
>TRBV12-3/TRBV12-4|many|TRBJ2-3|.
TGTGCCAGCACCTTTAACGGCCATTCTACAGATACGCAGTATTTT
CASTFNGHSTDTQYF